Below are 10 T cell receptor beta chains sequenced from a single sample in a study of T cell responses to AZD1222 COVID-19 vaccine. This table comes from immunoSEQ multiplex PCR, and its TCRdb copy is limited to in-frame clones, with some not included. Counted here are some 130,000 clones, about 93% occurring once; the ten biggest clones make up 0.85% to 0.95%. Sequencing used peripheral blood, obtained on day 0 of AZD1222 vaccination. All receptors derive from an adult in good health.

V is TRBV27 and J is TRBJ1-2; 8 bases fit TRBD1. Germline CDR1 reads MNHEY; CDR2 reads SMNVEV (reference sequence). The junction had 3 bases not matched to a gene; V was cut back by 6 bases and J by 3 bases. The CDR3 has 13 amino acids. The CDR3 loop reads CASRGQADYGYTF. As DNA, the CDR3 is TGTGCCAGCAGGGGACAGGCGGACTATGGCTACACCTTC.

This chain links TRBV19 with TRBJ1-6; no reliable D call. CDR1 and CDR2 from the germline V gene are LNHDA and SQIVND (reference sequence). This CDR3 has 15 residues. V lost 6 bases and J lost 10, with 19 bases in between. The CDR3 nucleotides are TGTGCCAGTAGCCCGGGAGTGGGGTATGGATCACCCCTCCACTTT. Its translation: CASSPGVGYGSPLHF.

The V gene is TRBV5-1, the J gene TRBJ2-7, with a weak D call TRBD2 (6 bases). Per germline, CDR1 SGHRS and CDR2 YFSETQ. The CDR3 consists of 14 residues. Trimming pared 3 bases from V and 0 bases from J, leaving 10 bases between. The chain's CDR3 is CASSSGVSSYEQYF. The CDR3 region has the DNA TGCGCCAGCAGCTCGGGGGTCAGCTCCTACGAGCAGTACTTC. The full variable domain, its missing parts supplied by reference TRBV5-1 and TRBJ2-7, is KAGVTQTPRYLIKTRGQQVTLSCSPISGHRSVSWYQQTPGQGLQFLFEYFSETQRNKGNFPGRFSGRQFSNSRSEMNVSTLELGDSALYLCASSSGVSSYEQYFGPGTRLTVT.

J is TRBJ1-3 and V is TRBV4-1, with D hard to call. This CDR3 is built from 14 residues. V was trimmed by 6 bases and J by 4 bases, leaving 13 bases between them. Germline assignment: CDR1 MGHRA and CDR2 YSYEKL. DNA of the CDR3: TGCGCCAGCAGTCCCGTTCTAGGGGGAAACACCATATATTTT. This translates into CASSPVLGGNTIYF.

The chain has TRBV3-1 (or the pseudogene TRBV3-2) and TRBJ1-1; D is unclear. V gave up 4 bases and J gave up 5 bases, with 14 bases separating them. Germline V lookup: CDR1 LGHDT, CDR2 YNNKEL (reference sequence). The CDR3 spans 14 residues. The CDR3 nucleotides are TGTGCCAGCAGCCCGGGGTCGGCGACTACTGAAGCTTTCTTT. Translating it yields CASSPGSATTEAFF.

The chain uses TRBV2 and TRBJ1-6; 7 bases map to TRBD1. Germline CDR1 reads SNHLY; CDR2 reads FYNNEI. The CDR3 has 13 amino acids. With 5 bases clipped from V and 7 bases from J, the junction kept 2 bases outside the gene matches. For the CDR3, the DNA is TGTGCCAGCAGTCCGGGACAGAATTCACCCCTCCACTTT. It encodes CASSPGQNSPLHF.

The gene calls are TRBV3-1 (or the pseudogene TRBV3-2) and TRBJ1-2; weak D call: TRBD1 (6 bases). Trimming shortened V by 5 bases and J by 2 bases, and 18 bases separated the two germline ends. The CDR3 sequence is 16 residues long. Germline lookup yields CDR1 LGHDT and CDR2 YNNKEL (reference sequence). Here the CDR3 reads CASSSHAGQSNYGYTF. The CDR3 DNA follows: TGTGCCAGCAGCAGCCACGCCGGACAGTCCAACTATGGCTACACCTTC.

The V gene is TRBV19, the J gene TRBJ1-6, with D uncertain. Germline CDR1 and CDR2: LNHDA and SQIVND (reference sequence). Trimming removed 5 bases at V and 7 bases at J, with 6 bases between. The CDR3 runs 12 residues. CDR3 sequence: CASSETNSPLHF. The CDR3 bases are TGTGCCAGTAGTGAGACGAATTCACCCCTCCACTTT.

A single count supports this clone. The CDR3 DNA reads as TGCGCCAGCAGCTTCGATCTGGACAGGGGTGATGGCTACACCTTC. Protein product: CASSFDLDRGDGYTF. V is TRBV5-1 and J is TRBJ1-2; 9 positions match TRBD1. The CDR3 is made up of 15 amino acids. Germline V lookup: CDR1 SGHRS, CDR2 YFSETQ. Losses at the gene ends were 2 bases for V and 6 bases for J; bases not matched to a gene: 8.

The genes are TRBV5-1 and TRBJ2-7; D not certain. The CDR3 is 12 residues long. Trimming removed 1 base at V and 3 bases at J, with 5 bases between. The germline V gene has CDR1 SGHRS and CDR2 YFSETQ. The CDR3 is CASSLNYYEQYF. CDR3 DNA sequence: TGCGCCAGCAGCTTGAACTACTACGAGCAGTACTTC.